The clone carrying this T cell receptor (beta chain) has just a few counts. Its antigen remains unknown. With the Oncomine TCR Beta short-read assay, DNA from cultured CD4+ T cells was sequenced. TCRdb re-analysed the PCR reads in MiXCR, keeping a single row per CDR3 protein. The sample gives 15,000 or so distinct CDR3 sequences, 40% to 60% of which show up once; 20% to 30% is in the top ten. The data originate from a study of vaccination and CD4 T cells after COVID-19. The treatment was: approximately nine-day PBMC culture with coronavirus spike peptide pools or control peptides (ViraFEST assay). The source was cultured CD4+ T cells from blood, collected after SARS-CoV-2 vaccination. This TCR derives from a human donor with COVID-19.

DNA for the CDR3: TGCAGTGCTTTAGCGGGGGGGAGGCCACCGTACTTC. Protein sequence: CSALAGGRPPYF. The chain joins TRBV20-1 to TRBJ2-5; TRBD2 matches at 11 bases. The V and J ends lost 5 bases and 13 bases, in that order; junction bases with no gene match: 9. Per germline, CDR1 DFQATT and CDR2 SNEGSKA (reference sequence). The CDR3 totals 12 residues.